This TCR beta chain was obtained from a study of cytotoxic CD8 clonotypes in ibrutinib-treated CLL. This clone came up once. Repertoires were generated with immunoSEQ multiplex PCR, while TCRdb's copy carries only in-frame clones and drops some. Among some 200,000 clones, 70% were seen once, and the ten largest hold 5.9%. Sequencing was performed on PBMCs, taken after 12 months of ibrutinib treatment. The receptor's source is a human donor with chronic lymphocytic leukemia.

The CDR3 sequence is CAWSLGGTEAFF. CDR3 DNA: TGTGCCTGGAGTCTTGGAGGCACTGAAGCTTTCTTT. J is TRBJ1-1 and V is TRBV30; no firm D call. The CDR3 is made up of 12 amino acids. Germline V lookup: CDR1 GTSNPN, CDR2 SVGIG (reference sequence). Trimming removed 2 bases at V and 4 bases at J, with 8 bases between.